The rows below give T cell receptor beta chains drawn from one sample of a study of blood T cell repertoires in COVID-19. The method was immunoSEQ multiplex PCR; TCRdb's version includes in-frame clones alone and lacks a portion of them. The data contain under 350,000 clones, around 87% of them singletons. Sequenced: peripheral blood. The receptors were gathered from a man between 18 and 35 years old with active or convalescent COVID-19. The CDR3 runs from the conserved cysteine through the conserved F or W. A D gene is named only where the DNA matches it firmly. Where a row states a size, it is once, few, many or the class of an expanded clone; other rows omit it.

d_call	v_call	j_call	clone_size	cdr3_aa	cdr3_nt
TRBD1	TRBV4-1	TRBJ1-4	NA	CASSNRDRGNEKLFF	TGCGCCAGCAGCAACCGGGACAGGGGAAATGAAAAACTGTTTTTT
NA	TRBV2	TRBJ2-6	NA	CASREYPSGANVLTF	TGTGCCAGCAGGGAGTATCCCTCTGGGGCCAACGTCCTGACTTTC
NA	TRBV10-2	TRBJ2-1	once	CASSAPRGYNEQFF	TGCGCCAGCAGTGCGCCAAGGGGCTACAATGAGCAGTTCTTC
NA	TRBV30	TRBJ2-7	NA	CAWIRGGTVSYEQYF	TGTGCCTGGATCAGGGGCGGTACGGTCTCCTACGAGCAGTACTTC
NA	TRBV27	TRBJ2-6	NA	CASSLSYRVLFLTF	TGTGCCAGCAGTTTAAGTTACAGAGTTCTCTTCCTGACTTTC
NA	TRBV11-2	TRBJ2-7	NA	CASSFRWGVDEQYF	TGTGCCAGCAGCTTTAGGTGGGGGGTCGACGAGCAGTACTTC
NA	TRBV6-1	TRBJ1-3	NA	CASSENIGSFSGNTIYF	TGTGCCAGCAGTGAAAATATCGGGTCTTTCTCTGGAAACACCATATATTTT
NA	TRBV28	TRBJ1-5	once	CASTLGRDQPQHF	TGTGCCAGCACCCTAGGGAGGGATCAGCCCCAGCATTTT
NA	TRBV20-1	TRBJ1-1	NA	CSARESYRAFF	TGCAGTGCTAGAGAGTCCTACCGCGCTTTCTTT
TRBD1	TRBV6-5	TRBJ1-3	NA	CASSLGQGLGNTIYF	TGTGCCAGCAGCCTTGGACAGGGATTAGGAAACACCATATATTTT
NA	TRBV6-5	TRBJ2-7	NA	CASVGGAPREQYF	TGTGCCAGCGTGGGGGGGGCCCCTCGCGAGCAGTACTTC
TRBD1	TRBV29-1	TRBJ1-2	few	CSFGQDAIGYTF	TGCAGCTTCGGACAGGATGCTATTGGCTACACCTTC
TRBD2	TRBV27	TRBJ2-1	many	CASSLHLADPNEQFF	TGTGCCAGCAGTCTACACCTAGCGGATCCTAATGAGCAGTTCTTC
TRBD1	TRBV7-3	TRBJ2-1	NA	CASSPGQTINEQFF	TGTGCCAGCAGCCCGGGACAGACTATCAATGAGCAGTTCTTC
NA	TRBV11-3	TRBJ2-1	NA	CASSNEGTREGEQFF	TGTGCCAGCAGCAATGAAGGGACAAGGGAGGGTGAGCAGTTCTTC
NA	TRBV6-5	TRBJ2-5	NA	CASTRGLGETQYF	TGTGCCAGCACCCGGGGTTTGGGGGAGACCCAGTACTTC
NA	TRBV3-1/TRBV3-2	TRBJ2-2	NA	CASSQGREAGELFF	TGTGCCAGCAGCCAAGGCCGAGAGGCCGGGGAGCTGTTTTTT
NA	TRBV20-1	TRBJ2-5	NA	CSARAPGTQYF	TGCAGTGCTAGGGCTCCGGGGACCCAGTACTTC
NA	TRBV7-2	TRBJ2-1	NA	CASSGFPVLWRAEQEQFF	TGTGCCAGCAGCGGGTTCCCCGTCCTGTGGCGGGCCGAACAGGAGCAGTTCTTC
NA	TRBV27	TRBJ1-5	NA	CASSVQGTQPQHF	TGTGCCAGCAGTGTACAGGGCACGCAGCCCCAGCATTTT
TRBD2	TRBV7-7	TRBJ2-5	once	CASSLGGTSGSIWETQYF	TGTGCTAGCAGCTTAGGCGGGACTAGCGGGAGTATCTGGGAGACCCAGTACTTC
NA	TRBV9	TRBJ2-7	NA	CASSVSAGRAVEEQYF	TGTGCCAGCAGCGTATCTGCGGGAAGGGCGGTAGAGGAGCAGTACTTC
TRBD1	TRBV6-1	TRBJ2-3	NA	CASSELGQWADTQYF	TGTGCCAGCAGTGAATTGGGACAGTGGGCAGATACGCAGTATTTT
TRBD1	TRBV4-3	TRBJ1-3	NA	CASSHTGEGRNTIYF	TGCGCCAGCAGCCATACAGGGGAAGGGCGAAACACCATATATTTT
TRBD1	TRBV5-4	TRBJ2-5	NA	CASSSGTGSQETQYF	TGTGCCAGCAGCTCCGGGACAGGGTCCCAAGAGACCCAGTACTTC